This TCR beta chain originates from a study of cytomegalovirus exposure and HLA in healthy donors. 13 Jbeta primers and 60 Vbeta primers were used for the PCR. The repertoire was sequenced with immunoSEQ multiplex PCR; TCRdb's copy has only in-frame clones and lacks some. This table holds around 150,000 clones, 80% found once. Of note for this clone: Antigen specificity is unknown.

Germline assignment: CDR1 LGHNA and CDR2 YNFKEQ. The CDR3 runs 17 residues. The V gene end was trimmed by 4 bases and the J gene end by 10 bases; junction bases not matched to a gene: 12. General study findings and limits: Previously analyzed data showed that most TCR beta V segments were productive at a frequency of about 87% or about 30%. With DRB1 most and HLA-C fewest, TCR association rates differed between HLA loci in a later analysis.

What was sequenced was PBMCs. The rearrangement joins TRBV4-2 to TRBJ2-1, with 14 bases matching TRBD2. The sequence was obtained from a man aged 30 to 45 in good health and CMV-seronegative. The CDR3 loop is CASSLLRTSGRPGEQFF. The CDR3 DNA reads TGTGCCAGCAGCCTCCTAAGGACTAGCGGGAGGCCGGGAGAGCAGTTCTTC.